This TCR beta chain comes out of a study of blood T cells in healthy people across ages. This CDR3 is built from 17 residues. Unmatched junction bases numbered 12, after V lost 6 bases and J lost 3 bases. Germline lookup yields CDR1 MNHEY and CDR2 SMNVEV (reference sequence). In the case of this clonotype: Its antigen is not known.

The study, taken as a whole, reports: TCR beta diversity, measured per million T cells, fell in a roughly linear way with age. Conclusively comparing naive with antigen-experienced cells was impossible with unsorted PBMCs.

Using a J-beta primer mix together with a sample-barcoded 5' primer, a second PCR was run for about 6 to 12 cycles. TCRdb re-derived calls from the 5' RACE reads in MiXCR, one entry per CDR3 protein. The sample yields 1,500,000 or so distinct CDR3 sequences, roughly 64% seen once. This TCR was sampled from a man aged 18 to 35 in good health. V gene TRBV27 combines with J gene TRBJ2-2; 8 bases map to TRBD1. The sample consisted of blood. CDR3 loop: CASSLDRGQYDTGELFF. CDR3 DNA sequence: TGTGCCAGCAGCCTTGACAGGGGCCAGTACGACACCGGGGAGCTGTTTTTT.